Sequencing of this TCR beta chain was carried out in a study of control samples from healthy donors and cancer patients. Method: immunoSEQ multiplex PCR; TCRdb's copy keeps in-frame clones and lacks some. The table lists 150,000 to 200,000 clones, about 90% of them singletons. This sequence originates from a man aged 30 to 39 in good health. Input material: blood.

The CDR3 bases are TGTGCCACCAGTGATCGGGGGACAGGGAAGCTAGATACGCAGTATTTT. This codes for CATSDRGTGKLDTQYF. The chain employs TRBV24-1 and TRBJ2-3; TRBD1 aligns across 9 bases. The germline V gene has CDR1 KGHDR and CDR2 SFDVKD. The CDR3 consists of 16 residues. The J segment lost 5 bases and the V segment lost 3 bases, leaving 8 bases of the junction unmatched.